This record concerns one T cell receptor beta chain sequence. The data are from a study of blood T cell repertoires in COVID-19. At the level of the study: The United States, Italy and Spain were the sources of the acute and convalescent COVID-19 samples. From T cells, B-cell-depleted T cells, or PBMCs came the material, which was cDNA or gDNA.

Trimming cost V 4 bases and J 4 bases, with 14 bases left between them. Germline values: CDR1 SGHDT, CDR2 YYEEEE. The CDR3 extends over 14 amino acids. Assay used: immunoSEQ multiplex PCR; TCRdb lists only in-frame clones, some missing. In the table there are roughly 240,000 clones, around 83% of which are singletons. Sequenced sample: peripheral blood. The J gene is TRBJ2-5, the V gene TRBV5-6, with unresolved D. This sequence originates from a man aged 35-49 years who had recovered from COVID-19. This chain's CDR3 is CASSTGSTPETQYF. Written as DNA, the CDR3 is TGTGCCAGCAGCACCGGGTCAACCCCAGAGACCCAGTACTTC. The full variable domain, with the rest looked up from reference TRBV5-6 and TRBJ2-5, is DAGVTQSPTHLIKTRGQQVTLRCSPKSGHDTVSWYQQALGQGPQFIFQYYEEEERQRGNFPDRFSGHQFPNYSSELNVNALLLGDSALYLCASSTGSTPETQYFGPGTRLLVL.